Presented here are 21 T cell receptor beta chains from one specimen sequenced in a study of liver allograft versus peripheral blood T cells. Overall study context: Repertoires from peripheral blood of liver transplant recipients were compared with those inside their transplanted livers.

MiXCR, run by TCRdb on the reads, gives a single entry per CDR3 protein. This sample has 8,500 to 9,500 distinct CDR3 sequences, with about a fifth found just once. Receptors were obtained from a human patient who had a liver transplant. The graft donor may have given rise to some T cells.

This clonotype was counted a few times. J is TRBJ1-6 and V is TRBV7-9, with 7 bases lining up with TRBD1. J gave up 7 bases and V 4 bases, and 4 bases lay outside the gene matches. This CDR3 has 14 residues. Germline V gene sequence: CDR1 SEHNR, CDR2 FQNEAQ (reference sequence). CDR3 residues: CASSSQGGNSPLHF. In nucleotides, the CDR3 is TGTGCCAGCAGCTCCCAGGGGGGAAATTCACCCCTCCACTTT.

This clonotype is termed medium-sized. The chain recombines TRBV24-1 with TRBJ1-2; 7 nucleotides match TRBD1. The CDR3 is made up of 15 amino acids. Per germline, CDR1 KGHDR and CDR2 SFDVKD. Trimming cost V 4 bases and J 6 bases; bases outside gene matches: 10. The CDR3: CATSEPETGVDGYTF. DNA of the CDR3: TGTGCCACCAGTGAACCCGAAACAGGGGTCGATGGCTACACCTTC.

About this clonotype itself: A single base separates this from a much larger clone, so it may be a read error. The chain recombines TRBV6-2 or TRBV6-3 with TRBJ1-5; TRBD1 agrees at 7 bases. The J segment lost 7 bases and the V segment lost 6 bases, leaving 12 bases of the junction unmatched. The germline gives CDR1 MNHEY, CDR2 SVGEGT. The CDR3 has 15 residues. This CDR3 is CASRYPRQGKQPQHF. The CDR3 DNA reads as TGTGCCAGCAGATACCCAAGACAGGGAAAACAGCCCCAGCATTTT.

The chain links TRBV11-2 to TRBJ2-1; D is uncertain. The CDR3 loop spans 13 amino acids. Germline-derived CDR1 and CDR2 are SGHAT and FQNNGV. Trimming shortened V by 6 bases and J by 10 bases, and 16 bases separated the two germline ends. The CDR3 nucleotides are TGTGCCAGCAGAAATTGGGATAGCAGGGAGCAGTTCTTC. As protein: CASRNWDSREQFF.

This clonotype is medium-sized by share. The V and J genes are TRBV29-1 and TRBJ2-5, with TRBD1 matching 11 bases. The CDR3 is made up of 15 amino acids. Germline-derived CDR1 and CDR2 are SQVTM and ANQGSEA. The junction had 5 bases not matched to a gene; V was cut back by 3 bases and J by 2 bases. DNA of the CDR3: TGCAGCGTTGATGGCCGGGACAGGGGGCAAGAGACCCAGTACTTC. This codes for CSVDGRDRGQETQYF.

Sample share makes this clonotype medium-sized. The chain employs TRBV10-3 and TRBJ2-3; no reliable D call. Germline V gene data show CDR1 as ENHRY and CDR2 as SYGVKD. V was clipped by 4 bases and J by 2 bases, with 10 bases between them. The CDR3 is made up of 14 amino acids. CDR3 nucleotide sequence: TGTGCCATCAGTGCACAGACCTCCACAGATACGCAGTATTTT. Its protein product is CAISAQTSTDTQYF.

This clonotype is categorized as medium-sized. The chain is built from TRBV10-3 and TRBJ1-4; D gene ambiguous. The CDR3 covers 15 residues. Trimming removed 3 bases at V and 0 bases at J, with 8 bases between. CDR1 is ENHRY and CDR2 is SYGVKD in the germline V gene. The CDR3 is CAISDYGATNEKLFF. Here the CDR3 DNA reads TGTGCCATCAGTGACTATGGAGCAACTAATGAAAAACTGTTTTTT.

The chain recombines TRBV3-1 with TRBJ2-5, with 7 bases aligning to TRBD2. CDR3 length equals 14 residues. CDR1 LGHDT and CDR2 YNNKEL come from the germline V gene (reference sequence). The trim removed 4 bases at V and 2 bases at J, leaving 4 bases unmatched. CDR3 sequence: CASSLGLEQETQYF. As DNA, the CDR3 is TGTGCCAGCAGCCTTGGACTAGAGCAAGAGACCCAGTACTTC.

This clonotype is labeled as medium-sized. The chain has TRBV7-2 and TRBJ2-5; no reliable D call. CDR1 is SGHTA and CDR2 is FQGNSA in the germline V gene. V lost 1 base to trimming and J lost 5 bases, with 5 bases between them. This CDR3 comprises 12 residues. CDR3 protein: CASSLDRETQYF. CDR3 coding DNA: TGTGCCAGCAGCTTAGACCGGGAGACCCAGTACTTC.

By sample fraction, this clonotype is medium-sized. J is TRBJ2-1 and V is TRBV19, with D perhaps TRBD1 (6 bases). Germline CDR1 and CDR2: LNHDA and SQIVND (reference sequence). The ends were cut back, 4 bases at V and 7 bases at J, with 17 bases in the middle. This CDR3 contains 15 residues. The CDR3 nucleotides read TGTGCCAGTAGTAAACAGGGCCAGGGGTGGAATGAGCAGTTCTTC. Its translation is CASSKQGQGWNEQFF.

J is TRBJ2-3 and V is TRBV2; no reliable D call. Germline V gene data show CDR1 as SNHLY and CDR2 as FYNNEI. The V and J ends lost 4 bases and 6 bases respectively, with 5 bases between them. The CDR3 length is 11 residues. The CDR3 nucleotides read TGTGCCAGCAGTGTCGGGGATACGCAGTATTTT. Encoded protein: CASSVGDTQYF.

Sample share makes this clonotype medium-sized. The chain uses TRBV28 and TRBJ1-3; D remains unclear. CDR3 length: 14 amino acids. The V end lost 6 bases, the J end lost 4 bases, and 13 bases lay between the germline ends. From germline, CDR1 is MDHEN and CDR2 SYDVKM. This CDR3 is CASSSRDFGNTIYF. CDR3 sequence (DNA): TGTGCCAGCAGCTCTCGCGATTTCGGAAACACCATATATTTT.

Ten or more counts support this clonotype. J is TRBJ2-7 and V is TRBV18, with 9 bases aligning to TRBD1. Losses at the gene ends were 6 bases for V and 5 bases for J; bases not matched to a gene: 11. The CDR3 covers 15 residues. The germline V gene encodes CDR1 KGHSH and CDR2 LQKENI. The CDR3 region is CASSHYGTGFHEQYF. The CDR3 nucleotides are TGTGCCAGCTCCCACTATGGGACAGGGTTCCACGAGCAGTACTTC.

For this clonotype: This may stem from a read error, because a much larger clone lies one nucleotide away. In DNA, the CDR3 is TGTGCCAGCAGTCCCCAGGGACAGGGAATAGAGACCCAGTACTTC. Its protein is CASSPQGQGIETQYF. The J gene is TRBJ2-5, the V gene TRBV28; 9 bases agree with TRBD1. Germline values: CDR1 MDHEN, CDR2 SYDVKM. V shed 5 bases, J shed 4 bases, and the junction held 8 bases outside the gene matches. The CDR3 consists of 15 residues.

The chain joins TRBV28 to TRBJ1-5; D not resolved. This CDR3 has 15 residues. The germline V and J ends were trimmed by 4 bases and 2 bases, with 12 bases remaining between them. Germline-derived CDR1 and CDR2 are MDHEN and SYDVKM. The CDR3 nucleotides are TGTGCCAGCAGTTCCCCCTCACCCGGCAATCAGCCCCAGCATTTT. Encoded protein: CASSSPSPGNQPQHF. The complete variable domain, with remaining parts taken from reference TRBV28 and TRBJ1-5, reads DVKVTQSSRYLVKRTGEKVFLECVQDMDHENMFWYRQDPGLGLRLIYFSYDVKMKEKGDIPEGYSVSREKKERFSLILESASTNQTSMYLCASSSPSPGNQPQHFGDGTRLSIL.

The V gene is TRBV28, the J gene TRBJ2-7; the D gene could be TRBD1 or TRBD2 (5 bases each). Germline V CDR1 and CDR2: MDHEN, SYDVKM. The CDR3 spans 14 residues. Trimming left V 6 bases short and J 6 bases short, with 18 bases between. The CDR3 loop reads CASSRSINGAEQYF. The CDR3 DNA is TGTGCCAGCAGCCGATCCATCAACGGGGCCGAGCAGTACTTC.

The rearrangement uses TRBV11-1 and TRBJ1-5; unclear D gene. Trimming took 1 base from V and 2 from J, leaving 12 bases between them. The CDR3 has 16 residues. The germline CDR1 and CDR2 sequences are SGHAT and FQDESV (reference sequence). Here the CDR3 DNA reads TGTGCCAGCAGCTTAGTAGATATCGTCGGCAATCAGCCCCAGCATTTT. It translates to CASSLVDIVGNQPQHF.

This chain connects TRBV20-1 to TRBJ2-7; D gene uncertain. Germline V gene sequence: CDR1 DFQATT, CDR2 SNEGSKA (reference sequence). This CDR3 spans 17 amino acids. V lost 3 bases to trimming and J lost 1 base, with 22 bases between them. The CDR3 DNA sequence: TGCAGTGCTAGTCGTAACCGGGCCGACCGATCGTCCTACGAGCAGTACTTC. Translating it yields CSASRNRADRSSYEQYF.

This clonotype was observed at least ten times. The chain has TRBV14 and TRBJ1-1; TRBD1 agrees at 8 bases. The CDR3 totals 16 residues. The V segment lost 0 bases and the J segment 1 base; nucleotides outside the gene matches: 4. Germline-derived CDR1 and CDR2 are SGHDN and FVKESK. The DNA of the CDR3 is TGTGCCAGCAGCCAAGACCCAGGGGGCTGGAACACTGAAGCTTTCTTT. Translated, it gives CASSQDPGGWNTEAFF.

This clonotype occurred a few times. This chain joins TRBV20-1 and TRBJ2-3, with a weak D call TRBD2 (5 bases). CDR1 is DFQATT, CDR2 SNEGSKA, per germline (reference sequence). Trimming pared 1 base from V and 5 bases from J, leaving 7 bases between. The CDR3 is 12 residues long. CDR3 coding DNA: TGCAGTGCTAGAGTGGCGGGAGATACGCAGTATTTT. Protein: CSARVAGDTQYF.

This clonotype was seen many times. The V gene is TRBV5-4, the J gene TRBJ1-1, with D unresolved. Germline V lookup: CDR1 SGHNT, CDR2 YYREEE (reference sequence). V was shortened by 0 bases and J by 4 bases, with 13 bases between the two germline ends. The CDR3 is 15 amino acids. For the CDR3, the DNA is TGTGCCAGCAGCTTGGTGGGCGGGGAAGGCACTGAAGCTTTCTTT. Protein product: CASSLVGGEGTEAFF.